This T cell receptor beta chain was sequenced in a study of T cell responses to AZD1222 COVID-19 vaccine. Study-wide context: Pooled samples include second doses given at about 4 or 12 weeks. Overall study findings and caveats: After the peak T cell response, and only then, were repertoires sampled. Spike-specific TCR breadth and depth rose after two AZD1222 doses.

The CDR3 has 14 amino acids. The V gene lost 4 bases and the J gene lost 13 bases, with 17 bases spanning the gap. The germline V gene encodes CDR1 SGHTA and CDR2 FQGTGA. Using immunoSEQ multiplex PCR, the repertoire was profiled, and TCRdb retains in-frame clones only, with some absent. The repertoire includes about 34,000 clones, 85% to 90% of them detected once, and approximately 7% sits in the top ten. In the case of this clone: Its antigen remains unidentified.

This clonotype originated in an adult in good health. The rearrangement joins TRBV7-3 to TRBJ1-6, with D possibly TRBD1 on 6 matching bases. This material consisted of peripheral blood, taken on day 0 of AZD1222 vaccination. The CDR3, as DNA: TGTGCCAGCAGCTCAACAGGGATCCCTAGCCCCCTCCACTTT. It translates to CASSSTGIPSPLHF.